Sequencing of this TCR beta chain was carried out in a study of OX40 agonist ivuxolimab in advanced cancers. Study results and caveats: At 0.1 to 3.0 mg/kg, CD4+ and CD8+ blood T cells expanded clonally by week 6.

Only in-frame clones appear in the TCRdb table, and some are missing; sequencing was by immunoSEQ multiplex PCR. The repertoire holds around 70,000 clones, with around nine tenths as singletons. As regards this clone: Its antigen is still unknown.

Trimming took 6 bases from V and 0 from J, leaving 17 bases between them. Germline values: CDR1 MDHEN, CDR2 SYDVKM. The CDR3 loop spans 16 amino acids. This sequence originates from an adult with an advanced solid tumor such as melanoma, head and neck, liver or kidney cancer. V is TRBV28 and J is TRBJ2-5; possibly TRBD2 for D (6 bases). The source was CD4+ or CD8+ T cells sorted from blood, collected in a trial of the OX40 agonist ivuxolimab. CDR3 sequence reads: CASRDIRENNQETQYF. CDR3 DNA sequence: TGTGCCAGCAGGGATATCCGGGAGAACAACCAAGAGACCCAGTACTTC.